This T cell receptor beta chain was sequenced in a study of blood T cells in healthy people across ages. Germline V CDR1 and CDR2: SGHTA, FQGNSA. This CDR3 comprises 13 residues. Trimming cost V 8 bases and J 3 bases; bases outside gene matches: 3. This clonotype was detected only a few times. A J-beta primer mix and a sample-barcoded 5' primer were used in a second PCR of about 7 to 12 cycles. Each sample provided no less than 2.5 million CDR3-containing paired-end reads. TCRdb reprocessed the 5' RACE reads with MiXCR, giving one entry per CDR3 protein. The sample has around 520,000 distinct CDR3 sequences; roughly a quarter are singletons. These data are also associated with another study on T cells of mothers and their children.

The specimen sequenced was blood. The source is a boy aged 2 to 10 in good health. The chain joins TRBV7-2 to TRBJ2-7; 11 bases line up with TRBD2. The CDR3 bases are TGTGCCAGCGCTGGGACTAGCGGCTACGAGCAGTACTTC. Amino acids: CASAGTSGYEQYF.